These T cell receptor beta chains were read from a single sample in a study of neoadjuvant anti-PD-1 for oral cavity cancer. TCRdb's table, derived via immunoSEQ multiplex PCR, lists solely in-frame clones and lacks some. The sample has fewer than 15,000 clones, around 74% seen once. The sample here was PBMCs, taken after nivolumab (anti-PD-1) treatment. The receptors derive from a person aged 35-79 years with oral cavity squamous cell carcinoma. Both conserved end residues are part of each CDR3. The D gene is left open where the match is weak. Some rows have no size entry. The others give once, few or many, or a class for an expanded clone.

D gene,V gene,clone size,J gene,CDR3 protein,CDR3 DNA
NA,TRBV28,once,TRBJ2-7,CASSSSREQYF,TGTGCCAGCAGTTCGAGTCGCGAGCAGTACTTC
NA,TRBV7-8,few,TRBJ1-5,CASSLLVRDTNQPQHF,TGTGCCAGCAGCTTACTCGTCCGGGACACAAATCAGCCCCAGCATTTT
TRBD1,TRBV30,NA,TRBJ1-1,CAWSYRGTEAFF,TGTGCCTGGAGTTACAGGGGAACTGAAGCTTTCTTT
NA,TRBV7-2,NA,TRBJ2-2,CASSSGDRYSGLNTGELFF,TGTGCCAGCAGTTCAGGGGACCGGTACAGCGGGCTGAACACCGGGGAGCTGTTTTTT
NA,TRBV5-4,NA,TRBJ2-2,CASSSGTNTGELFF,TGTGCCAGCAGCTCCGGGACGAACACCGGGGAGCTGTTTTTT
TRBD1,TRBV6-5,NA,TRBJ2-1,CASRVTGANEQFF,TGTGCCAGCAGGGTGACAGGGGCAAATGAGCAGTTCTTC
NA,TRBV30,NA,TRBJ2-5,CAWLTQGAETQYF,TGTGCCTGGCTGACACAGGGAGCAGAGACCCAGTACTTC
NA,TRBV4-1,NA,TRBJ2-1,CASSSSGAGTYNEQFF,TGCGCCAGCAGCAGTTCTGGCGCGGGGACATACAATGAGCAGTTCTTC
TRBD2,TRBV9,NA,TRBJ2-1,CASSPRLAGDEQFF,TGTGCCAGCAGCCCCCGACTAGCGGGAGATGAGCAGTTCTTC
NA,TRBV5-1,NA,TRBJ2-5,CASSLGLQETQYF,TGCGCCAGCAGCCTGGGGCTCCAAGAGACCCAGTACTTC
NA,TRBV5-1,NA,TRBJ2-3,CASSLIPRDTQYF,TGCGCCAGCAGCTTGATCCCGCGAGATACGCAGTATTTT
TRBD2,TRBV4-2,NA,TRBJ2-3,CASSQEFGLAGSTDTQYF,TGTGCCAGCAGCCAAGAATTCGGCCTAGCGGGCTCCACAGATACGCAGTATTTT
TRBD1,TRBV27,few,TRBJ1-2,CASSQSTGVAYGYTF,TGTGCCAGCAGTCAATCGACAGGGGTTGCCTATGGCTACACCTTC
NA,TRBV7-9,NA,TRBJ2-7,CASSARIGSYEQYF,TGTGCCAGCTCGGCTAGGATAGGGTCCTACGAGCAGTACTTC
TRBD2,TRBV2,NA,TRBJ2-3,CASRTGLAASLSTDTQYF,TGTGCCAGCAGAACGGGACTAGCGGCAAGCTTAAGCACAGATACGCAGTATTTT
NA,TRBV10-3,NA,TRBJ1-3,CAISPDNLSGNTIYF,TGTGCCATCAGTCCCGACAACCTCTCTGGAAACACCATATATTTT
NA,TRBV29-1,NA,TRBJ1-1,CSGYSGAMNTEAFF,TGCAGCGGATATTCGGGAGCCATGAACACTGAAGCTTTCTTT
NA,TRBV7-3,NA,TRBJ2-3,CASSLMGPPDTQYF,TGTGCCAGCAGCTTAATGGGGCCCCCAGATACGCAGTATTTT
NA,TRBV6-6,NA,TRBJ1-1,CASSYGSTEAFF,TGTGCCAGCAGTTACGGGAGCACTGAAGCTTTCTTT
NA,TRBV2,NA,TRBJ1-4,CASSVGGPANEKLFF,TGTGCCAGCAGTGTGGGGGGACCAGCTAATGAAAAACTGTTTTTT
NA,TRBV28,NA,TRBJ2-7,CASSIPDSRLSYEQYF,TGTGCCAGCAGTATACCGGACAGCCGTCTGTCCTACGAGCAGTACTTC
TRBD1,TRBV6-1,once,TRBJ1-1,CASRNRGGGNTEAFF,TGTGCCAGCAGAAACAGGGGAGGTGGGAACACTGAAGCTTTCTTT
NA,TRBV10-3,NA,TRBJ2-1,CAISESIFYEQFF,TGTGCCATCAGTGAGTCGATATTCTATGAGCAGTTCTTC
TRBD1,TRBV6-5,NA,TRBJ1-1,CASRPGTGASEAFF,TGTGCCAGCAGGCCCGGGACAGGAGCCTCTGAAGCTTTCTTT
NA,TRBV19,NA,TRBJ1-5,CASKQGGNQPQHF,TGTGCCAGTAAGCAGGGTGGCAATCAGCCCCAGCATTTT
TRBD1,TRBV11-2,NA,TRBJ2-5,CASSLGTGVRETQYF,TGTGCCAGCAGCTTGGGGACAGGGGTCAGGGAGACCCAGTACTTC
TRBD2,TRBV7-2,NA,TRBJ2-3,CASSPQLAGGTDTQYF,TGTGCCAGCAGCCCACAGCTAGCGGGTGGTACAGATACGCAGTATTTT
NA,TRBV7-9,NA,TRBJ2-2,CAPGRNTGELFF,TGTGCGCCCGGGCGGAACACCGGGGAGCTGTTTTTT
TRBD2,TRBV7-6,NA,TRBJ2-2,CASSFASGRGTGELFF,TGTGCCAGCAGCTTCGCTAGCGGGAGAGGGACCGGGGAGCTGTTTTTT